This T cell receptor (beta chain) was captured by sequencing in a study of vaccination effects on CD4 cells after COVID-19 (dated by TCRdb to between 2021 and 2024). Background for the entire study: Across the study, the median time from the second dose to post-vaccine sampling was 72 days (range 14 to 241). The study compared SARS-CoV-2 spike-specific CD4+ TCR repertoires before and after mRNA vaccination in COVID-19 convalescent patients and infection-naive vaccine recipients. The full study included 9 to 10 COVID-19 convalescent patients and a handful of SARS-CoV-2-naive healthy vaccine recipients. In the study, cultures from other donors were sequenced using the Oncomine TCR Beta short-read assay on an Illumina iSeq 100. Study-wide conclusions, independent of this receptor: In healthy vaccine recipients, vaccine-induced clones were almost all SARS-CoV-2 mono-reactive, with only 1 of 255 cross-reactive with common cold coronaviruses. Marked clonal contraction was observed in both infection-induced and vaccine-induced clones at late post-vaccination timepoints, consistent with waning T cell responses. The study was limited by a small number of convalescent patients and lacked early post-infection timepoints.

To identify antigen-specific CD4+ T cell clonotypes by their expansion, the ViraFEST assay first stimulated PBMC with viral peptide pools and then applied TCR sequencing. After roughly 11 days of culture, CD4+ T cells were isolated with the EasySep CD4+ T cell isolation kit. Each participant received two doses of an mRNA SARS-CoV-2 vaccine, either BNT162b2 or mRNA-1273. None of the healthy vaccine recipients had a prior SARS-CoV-2 infection, which was confirmed by nucleocapsid antibody tests that came back negative both before and after vaccination. Each well held under 2.5 million PBMC cultured in IMDM containing about 5.4% human AB serum, roughly 9.9 IU/ml IL-2 and gentamicin, along with around 11 ug/ml peptides. On days 3 and 7, half of the culture medium was replaced with fresh IL-2-containing medium. Each peptide stimulation condition was cultured in triplicate wells unless otherwise noted. PBMC were separated from whole blood using Ficoll-Paque Plus gradient centrifugation and were then either cryopreserved at -140C or used fresh. The overlapping peptide pools covered the spike proteins of SARS-CoV-2 and of the common cold coronaviruses HCoV-NL63, HCoV-OC43 and HCoV-229E. The QIAamp micro DNA kit was used to extract genomic DNA from the cultured CD4+ T cells.

Receptors were amplified or captured by the immunoSEQ multiplex PCR assay. DNA from the cultured, isolated CD4+ T cells was subjected to TCR beta CDR3 sequencing. On the authors' methods: Non-productive TCR sequences were removed, reads were trimmed to the CDR3 region, and CDR3s of at least 7 amino acids were retained. Antigen-specific clonotypes were identified with the MANAFEST web app by comparing expansion in peptide wells against reference cultures. For clones to be considered positive, expansion at FDR<0.05 versus reference and all other wells, an odds ratio above 5, and a frequency above 0.1% in two replicate wells were required. A clonotype was called cross-reactive if it was significantly expanded both in SARS-CoV-2 spike wells and in at least one common cold coronavirus spike condition. CDR3 similarity was assessed by Levenshtein distance with the stringdist R package, and unrooted trees were built with ape in R 3.6.1. TCRdb mirrors the immuneACCESS table, restricted to in-frame sequences. Some clones are absent from its copies; in checked studies, under half trace to an unresolved V gene, and the reason for the others is unknown. Clone size and the V and J calls come from that table; the DNA yielded D and trimming. The sample table shows approximately 70,000 clones, and roughly four fifths are seen once. The ten largest clones take up 1.2% of the sample.

Details on this clone: It lacks a known antigen. Base qualities are missing; no much larger clone stands one base away.

The sample was CD4+ T cells from PBMCs cultured with HCoV-229E spike peptides, taken after COVID-19 vaccination. The sample's cell subset or site label, decoded: HCoV-229E spike overlapping peptide pool stimulation. This clonotype was obtained from a human donor who received a COVID-19 vaccine.

The CDR3 is CASSQRGQQYGYTF. The nucleotides read TGTGCCAGCAGCCAAAGGGGACAGCAGTATGGCTACACCTTC. The V and J genes are TRBV3-1 (or the pseudogene TRBV3-2) and TRBJ1-2; TRBD1 matches 7 bases in the middle. CDR1 and CDR2 are drawn from the germline V gene (reference sequence): LGHDT, YNNKEL. Relative to germline, V is missing 2 bases and J is missing 5 bases, with 5 bases of the junction outside any gene match. The CDR3 contains 14 residues, cysteine and phenylalanine counted. CDR3 DNA is the only sequence kept; it has 42 bases, read in frame from the first base.